These 25 T cell receptor beta chains came from one sample sequenced in a study of control samples from healthy donors and cancer patients. The repertoire was sequenced with immunoSEQ multiplex PCR; TCRdb's copy has only in-frame clones and lacks some. Of about 160,000 clones listed, nearly 96% were seen once; the top ten hold approximately 1%. The sample taken for sequencing was blood. The receptors were gathered from a woman aged 30 to 39 in good health.

As concerns this clone: This sample includes further DNA sequences coding for the same CDR3. The J gene is TRBJ2-4, the V gene TRBV28; 13 bases line up with TRBD2. CDR1 and CDR2 (germline): MDHEN, SYDVKM. The CDR3 spans 16 residues. After removal of 1 base from V and 6 bases from J, the junction contained 3 bases not matched to a gene. In DNA, the CDR3 is TGTGCCAGCAGTTTATTGGGACTAGCGGGAACAAACATTCAGTACTTC. Protein sequence: CASSLLGLAGTNIQYF.

The genes are TRBV5-4 and TRBJ1-5; possibly TRBD1 for D (5 bases). V dropped 4 bases and J dropped 4 bases, with 12 bases sitting between them. CDR1 SGHNT and CDR2 YYREEE come from the germline V gene (reference sequence). The CDR3 consists of 14 residues. Written as DNA, the CDR3 is TGTGCCAGCAGCCGGGGCCCGGATAATCAGCCCCAGCATTTT. It codes for CASSRGPDNQPQHF.

The J gene is TRBJ2-4, the V gene TRBV18, with D perhaps assigned TRBD1 or TRBD2 (5 bases each). Per germline, CDR1 KGHSH and CDR2 LQKENI. V lost 3 bases and J lost 2, with 14 bases in between. There are 16 residues in the CDR3. CDR3 loop: CASSPLAGATKNIQYF. CDR3 nucleotide sequence: TGTGCCAGCTCACCGCTCGCCGGGGCCACCAAAAACATTCAGTACTTC.

The V gene is TRBV20-1, the J gene TRBJ2-1, with D possibly matching TRBD2 (6 bases). Per the germline V gene, CDR1 is DFQATT and CDR2 is SNEGSKA (reference sequence). Trimming pared 3 bases from V and 0 bases from J, leaving 9 bases between. The CDR3 length is 14 residues. The CDR3 region is CSASLAASYNEQFF. The CDR3 DNA sequence: TGCAGTGCTAGTTTAGCGGCCTCCTACAATGAGCAGTTCTTC.

The gene calls are TRBV5-1 and TRBJ1-5; a weak D match, TRBD1 (5 bases). Germline CDR1 and CDR2: SGHRS and YFSETQ. The germline V and J ends were trimmed by 5 bases and 3 bases, with 12 bases remaining between them. The CDR3 sequence is 14 residues long. Here the CDR3 DNA reads TGCGCCAGCAGTATTGGGGGAGACAATCAGCCCCAGCATTTT. The encoded protein is CASSIGGDNQPQHF.

The chain is built from TRBV9 and TRBJ2-1; D possibly corresponds to TRBD2 (6 bases). Germline CDR1 SGDLS, CDR2 YYNGEE. The V end was cut by 0 bases, the J end by 9 bases, with 10 bases between. The CDR3 spans 13 residues. CDR3 in amino acids: CASSVAGAGEQFF. In DNA, the CDR3 is TGTGCCAGCAGCGTAGCTGGAGCGGGTGAGCAGTTCTTC.

The chain joins TRBV9 to TRBJ2-2, with D tentatively TRBD1 (6 bases). V was trimmed by 5 bases and J by 4 bases, leaving 18 bases between them. CDR3 length equals 16 residues. Looked up from germline, CDR1 is SGDLS and CDR2 is YYNGEE. As DNA, the CDR3 is TGTGCCAGCAGAATGGGGGAACAGGGTGGCACCGGGGAGCTGTTTTTT. Protein: CASRMGEQGGTGELFF.

The chain is built from TRBV18 and TRBJ2-5; D is undetermined. V lost 1 base and J lost 2, with 8 bases in between. This CDR3 is 14 amino acids long. Germline V gene data show CDR1 as KGHSH and CDR2 as LQKENI. CDR3 DNA: TGTGCCAGCTCACCACAGAACAGACAAGAGACCCAGTACTTC. This gives the protein CASSPQNRQETQYF.

V is TRBV3-1 (or the pseudogene TRBV3-2) and J is TRBJ1-5, with D unclear. This CDR3 is 12 amino acids long. The germline V gene encodes CDR1 LGHDT and CDR2 YNNKEL (reference sequence). Trimming cost V 5 bases and J 4 bases, with 6 bases left between them. CDR3 nucleotides: TGTGCCAGCAGCTCGAGGAATCAGCCCCAGCATTTT. It translates to CASSSRNQPQHF.

The V call is TRBV9, the J call TRBJ2-1; D gene unclear. CDR1 and CDR2 from the germline V gene are SGDLS and YYNGEE. The ends were cut back, 1 base at V and 1 base at J, with 9 bases in the middle. The CDR3 contains 15 residues. The CDR3 DNA reads TGTGCCAGCAGCGTAATGGCGAATTCCTACAATGAGCAGTTCTTC. It codes for CASSVMANSYNEQFF.

The chain links TRBV20-1 to TRBJ1-1; D call uncertain. Between the trimmed V and J ends, which lost 6 bases and 3 bases, there was a span of 8 bases. The CDR3 sequence is 11 residues long. Germline CDR1 is DFQATT and CDR2 is SNEGSKA (reference sequence). CDR3 sequence reads: CSAPPYTEAFF. CDR3 DNA: TGCAGTGCCCCTCCATACACTGAAGCTTTCTTT.

This clone was observed once. The genes are TRBV30 and TRBJ2-1; 7 bases are a match to TRBD2. Germline loops: CDR1 GTSNPN, CDR2 SVGIG (reference sequence). The CDR3 covers 12 residues. The junction had 6 bases not matched to a gene; V was cut back by 4 bases and J by 9 bases. The CDR3 DNA sequence: TGTGCCTGGACCTGGGAGGGCCTTGAGCAGTTCTTC. Its protein product is CAWTWEGLEQFF.

The chain links TRBV5-1 to TRBJ2-1; tentatively, D is TRBD2 (6 bases). Germline lookup yields CDR1 SGHRS and CDR2 YFSETQ. The CDR3 has 15 amino acids. V lost 1 base and J lost 5, with 13 bases in between. CDR3 in amino acids: CASSLLVGLDNEQFF. CDR3 bases: TGCGCCAGCAGCTTGTTGGTGGGACTCGACAATGAGCAGTTCTTC.

This chain links TRBV5-1 with TRBJ2-2; 7 bases align to TRBD2. Germline V gene lookup returns CDR1 SGHRS and CDR2 YFSETQ. Losses at the gene ends were 5 bases for V and 5 bases for J; bases not matched to a gene: 9. The CDR3 loop spans 15 amino acids. This CDR3 reads CASRAGEIRTGELFF. CDR3 nucleotide sequence: TGCGCCAGCAGGGCGGGAGAAATCCGAACCGGGGAGCTGTTTTTT.

J is TRBJ2-7 and V is TRBV3-1 (or the pseudogene TRBV3-2); D may be TRBD1 (6 bases). Looked up from germline, CDR1 is LGHDT and CDR2 is YNNKEL (reference sequence). V was shortened by 3 bases and J by 4 bases, with 22 bases between the two germline ends. The CDR3 runs 17 residues. The chain's CDR3 is CASSQMRPGRRGYEQYF. Here the CDR3 DNA reads TGTGCCAGCAGCCAGATGAGACCGGGTCGAAGGGGGTACGAGCAGTACTTC.

The rearrangement links TRBV28 to TRBJ1-1; D is undetermined. From germline, CDR1 is MDHEN and CDR2 SYDVKM. V was shortened by 8 bases and J by 8 bases, with 12 bases between the two germline ends. This CDR3 is built from 11 residues. The CDR3 reads CASHRWVEAFF. For the CDR3, the DNA is TGTGCCAGCCATAGGTGGGTCGAAGCTTTCTTT.

The gene calls are TRBV18 and TRBJ2-7; D unclear. Trimming shortened V by 3 bases and J by 3 bases, and 6 bases separated the two germline ends. Germline loops: CDR1 KGHSH, CDR2 LQKENI. The CDR3 covers 12 residues. The CDR3 DNA reads as TGTGCCAGCTCACCCACTGTCTACGAGCAGTACTTC. As protein: CASSPTVYEQYF.

The chain combines TRBV5-1 with TRBJ2-7; D is perhaps TRBD1 (6 bases). This CDR3 spans 14 amino acids. The germline CDR1 and CDR2 sequences are SGHRS and YFSETQ. The V and J ends lost 1 base and 2 bases respectively, with 10 bases between them. This chain's CDR3 is CASSLYRATYEQYF. The CDR3 DNA follows: TGCGCCAGCAGCTTGTACAGGGCAACCTACGAGCAGTACTTC.

V gene TRBV18 combines with J gene TRBJ1-1; perhaps TRBD1 as D (6 bases). In germline, CDR1 is KGHSH, CDR2 LQKENI. V was clipped by 7 bases and J by 7 bases, with 22 bases between them. CDR3 length equals 15 residues. The CDR3 loop reads CASFTGTGGHSEAFF. DNA for the CDR3: TGTGCCAGCTTCACAGGTACGGGGGGGCACAGTGAAGCTTTCTTT.

The chain is built from TRBV12-3 or TRBV12-4 and TRBJ1-2; possible D gene TRBD1, 5 bases. The V end was cut by 1 base, the J end by 4 bases, with 7 bases between. This CDR3 comprises 13 residues. CDR3 loop: CASSLVGTYGYTF. CDR3 nucleotides: TGTGCCAGCAGTTTAGTAGGGACCTATGGCTACACCTTC.

The chain employs TRBV27 and TRBJ1-5, with a possible D match to TRBD1 (6 bases). Looked up from germline, CDR1 is MNHEY and CDR2 is SMNVEV (reference sequence). V lost 7 bases and J lost 7, with 14 bases in between. This CDR3 contains 13 residues. Written as DNA, the CDR3 is TGTGCCAGCACCCAGGGGAGGGGGCAGCCCCAGCATTTT. Protein: CASTQGRGQPQHF.

In this sample, this clone turned up once. This chain joins TRBV9 and TRBJ2-5, with 11 bases aligning to TRBD2. The CDR3 runs 16 residues. The germline CDR1 and CDR2 sequences are SGDLS and YYNGEE. V shed 2 bases and J 2 bases; nucleotides not matched to a gene: 5. Here the CDR3 DNA reads TGTGCCAGCAGCGTGGGGACTAGCGGAGTTCAAGAGACCCAGTACTTC. It yields the protein CASSVGTSGVQETQYF.

The chain links TRBV9 to TRBJ1-2; TRBD1 matches at 8 bases. This CDR3 comprises 16 residues. V was pared by 0 bases and J by 6 bases, with 10 bases of the junction left unmatched. Germline CDR1 and CDR2: SGDLS and YYNGEE. The CDR3, as DNA: TGTGCCAGCAGCGTAGGTAGGCAGGGGGCTCGTAATGGCTACACCTTC. It codes for CASSVGRQGARNGYTF. Supplemented by reference TRBV9 and TRBJ1-2, the full variable domain reads DSGVTQTPKHLITATGQRVTLRCSPRSGDLSVYWYQQSLDQGLQFLIQYYNGEERAKGNILERFSAQQFPDLHSELNLSSLELGDSALYFCASSVGRQGARNGYTFGSGTRLTVV.

The chain carries TRBV30 and TRBJ1-5; TRBD1 aligns across 7 bases. CDR3 size: 13 residues. The germline CDR1 and CDR2 sequences are GTSNPN and SVGIG (reference sequence). Losses at the gene ends were 8 bases for V and 7 bases for J; bases not matched to a gene: 11. CDR3 in amino acids: CAGTTGLGQPQHF. In nucleotides, the CDR3 is TGTGCCGGAACGACAGGGTTGGGACAGCCCCAGCATTTT.

The chain couples TRBV18 to TRBJ2-3, with no clear D. Germline V gene lookup returns CDR1 KGHSH and CDR2 LQKENI. Trimming removed 4 bases from V and 0 bases from J, with 8 bases in between. The CDR3 consists of 14 residues. DNA for the CDR3: TGTGCCAGCTCACGGGAACCTAGCACAGATACGCAGTATTTT. Protein sequence: CASSREPSTDTQYF.